The 28 T cell receptor beta chains given below trace back to one sample, sequenced in a study of T cell responses to AZD1222 COVID-19 vaccine. The table came from immunoSEQ multiplex PCR; TCRdb's copy has only in-frame clones and leaves some out. The data contain about 160,000 clones, roughly nine tenths of them singletons. The source was peripheral blood, collected 28 days after the second AZD1222 dose. All receptors come from an adult who received the AZD1222 COVID-19 vaccine.

DNA of the CDR3: TGCAGCGTGGGGGACACCCAGAGAGGCTACACCTTC. Translation: CSVGDTQRGYTF. The chain has TRBV29-1 and TRBJ1-2; possible D gene TRBD1, 6 bases. The CDR3 is made up of 12 amino acids. Per germline, CDR1 SQVTM and CDR2 ANQGSEA. V was trimmed by 6 bases and J by 8 bases, leaving 16 bases between them.

V and J are TRBV5-5 and TRBJ1-5, with no clear D. The germline V gene encodes CDR1 SGHKS and CDR2 YYEKEE (reference sequence). V dropped 5 bases and J dropped 0 bases, with 12 bases sitting between them. The length of the CDR3 is 15 residues. The CDR3 sequence: CASRDPRRSNQPQHF. CDR3 DNA sequence: TGTGCCAGCAGAGATCCTCGGCGTAGCAATCAGCCCCAGCATTTT.

In DNA, the CDR3 is TGTGCCAGCAGCGTTATGACTAGCGGGAGGTCCTACAATGAGCAGTTCTTC. Its translation: CASSVMTSGRSYNEQFF. The chain uses TRBV7-9 and TRBJ2-1, with TRBD2 identical over 13 bases. The germline V gene has CDR1 SEHNR and CDR2 FQNEAQ (reference sequence). The CDR3 is 17 residues long. Trimming at V came to 5 bases and at J to 1 base, leaving 5 bases not matched to a gene.

V gene TRBV14 combines with J gene TRBJ1-2, with D possibly being TRBD1 (5 bases). CDR3 length: 14 amino acids. Trimming took 0 bases from V and 4 from J, leaving 9 bases between them. The germline V gene has CDR1 SGHDN and CDR2 FVKESK. The CDR3 nucleotides read TGTGCCAGCAGCCAAGATACAGGCGGCTATGGCTACACCTTC. Encoded protein: CASSQDTGGYGYTF. Supplemented by reference TRBV14 and TRBJ1-2, the full variable domain reads EAGVTQFPSHSVIEKGQTVTLRCDPISGHDNLYWYRRVMGKEIKFLLHFVKESKQDESGMPNNRFLAERTGGTYSTLKVQPAELEDSGVYFCASSQDTGGYGYTFGSGTRLTVV.

V usage is TRBV7-2 and J usage is TRBJ1-1; the match to TRBD1 covers 9 bases. Germline trimming cut 1 base from V and 0 bases from J; bases unmatched to any gene: 3. There are 16 residues in the CDR3. The germline gives CDR1 SGHTA, CDR2 FQGNSA. The CDR3 sequence is CASSLGQGEVNTEAFF. DNA of the CDR3: TGTGCCAGCAGCTTAGGACAGGGGGAGGTGAACACTGAAGCTTTCTTT.

The DNA for the CDR3 is TGTGCCTGGAGTCCAACGACTGATCAGCCCCAGCATTTT. It specifies CAWSPTTDQPQHF. This chain joins TRBV30 and TRBJ1-5, with D uncertain. With 2 bases removed from V and 5 bases from J, the gap between germline ends came to 10 bases. The CDR3 is made up of 13 amino acids. CDR1 GTSNPN and CDR2 SVGIG come from the germline V gene (reference sequence).

This chain joins TRBV19 and TRBJ2-1; 10 bases match TRBD1. The CDR3 contains 14 residues. Germline V gene data show CDR1 as LNHDA and CDR2 as SQIVND (reference sequence). The J segment lost 2 bases and the V segment lost 11 bases, leaving 6 bases of the junction unmatched. The DNA for the CDR3 is TGTGCCTCTAGGACAGGGGGGACCTACAATGAGCAGTTCTTC. Protein: CASRTGGTYNEQFF.

The genes are TRBV11-2 and TRBJ1-1; weak D call: TRBD1 (6 bases). Looked up from germline, CDR1 is SGHAT and CDR2 is FQNNGV. The CDR3 contains 13 residues. V was shortened by 1 base and J by 4 bases, with 7 bases between the two germline ends. The CDR3 DNA sequence: TGTGCCAGCAGCTTAGCAGGGGTCACTGAAGCTTTCTTT. The encoded protein is CASSLAGVTEAFF. Drawing the rest from reference TRBV11-2 and TRBJ1-1, the complete variable domain is EAGVAQSPRYKIIEKRQSVAFWCNPISGHATLYWYQQILGQGPKLLIQFQNNGVVDDSQLPKDRFSAERLKGVDSTLKIQPAKLEDSAVYLCASSLAGVTEAFFGQGTRLTVV.

The chain uses TRBV30 and TRBJ1-4, with D perhaps TRBD1 (6 bases). This CDR3 spans 14 amino acids. Looked up from germline, CDR1 is GTSNPN and CDR2 is SVGIG (reference sequence). V dropped 1 base and J dropped 5 bases, with 11 bases sitting between them. The CDR3 protein is CAWSDRERNEKLFF. The DNA of the CDR3 is TGTGCCTGGAGTGACAGGGAGCGGAATGAAAAACTGTTTTTT.

V gene TRBV30 combines with J gene TRBJ2-1; D is possibly TRBD2 (6 bases). Germline CDR1 reads GTSNPN; CDR2 reads SVGIG (reference sequence). The CDR3 sequence is 12 residues long. V lost 2 bases to trimming and J lost 5 bases, with 7 bases between them. CDR3 region: CAWSLANNEQFF. DNA for the CDR3: TGTGCCTGGAGTCTAGCGAACAATGAGCAGTTCTTC. Combining the CDR3 with reference TRBV30 and TRBJ2-1 gives the whole variable domain SQTIHQWPATLVQPVGSPLSLECTVEGTSNPNLYWYRQAAGRGLQLLFYSVGIGQISSEVPQNLSASRPQDRQFILSSKKLLLSDSGFYLCAWSLANNEQFFGPGTRLTVL.

V usage is TRBV2 and J usage is TRBJ2-3; perhaps D is TRBD1 or TRBD2 (5 bases each). CDR3 length equals 14 residues. The germline V and J ends were trimmed by 4 bases and 0 bases, with 8 bases remaining between them. The V gene's germline CDR1 is SNHLY and CDR2 FYNNEI. In DNA form, the CDR3 reads TGTGCCAGCAGTGCGGGGACGAGCACAGATACGCAGTATTTT. It translates to CASSAGTSTDTQYF.

The chain uses TRBV10-1 and TRBJ2-1; D possibly corresponds to TRBD1 (6 bases). The length of the CDR3 is 16 residues. Germline V gene data show CDR1 as WNHNN and CDR2 as SYGVQD (reference sequence). V lost 0 bases and J 9 bases, leaving 18 bases between the germline ends. CDR3 bases: TGCGCCAGCAGTGAGTCGTATACCGGGCCACAGGGTGAGCAGTTCTTC. Translation gives CASSESYTGPQGEQFF.

The chain combines TRBV23-1 with TRBJ1-1; D not resolved. TRBV23-1 has ORF status, its function being uncertain. Trimming cost V 3 bases and J 2 bases, with 1 base left between them. This CDR3 region has 11 residues. CDR3 amino acids: CASSHNTEAFF. Written as DNA, the CDR3 is TGCGCCAGCAGTCACAACACTGAAGCTTTCTTT.

This chain's CDR3 is CASSHNYGYTF. The CDR3 nucleotides read TGTGCCAGCAGCCACAACTATGGCTACACCTTC. The genes are TRBV25-1 and TRBJ1-2; no clear D. The CDR3 spans 11 residues. Germline CDR1 and CDR2: MGHDK and SYGVNS. The germline V and J ends were trimmed by 6 bases and 2 bases, with 4 bases remaining between them.

V is TRBV5-1 and J is TRBJ1-3; 7 positions agree with TRBD1. V gave up 3 bases and J gave up 2 bases; unmatched junction bases: 8. The CDR3 covers 16 residues. Germline CDR1 and CDR2: SGHRS and YFSETQ. The CDR3 DNA sequence: TGCGCCAGCAGCTCAACAGGGGCCGGGACTGGAAACACCATATATTTT. The encoded protein is CASSSTGAGTGNTIYF.

V gene TRBV5-1 combines with J gene TRBJ2-7; D may be TRBD2 (5 bases). Germline assignment: CDR1 SGHRS and CDR2 YFSETQ. This CDR3 contains 14 residues. Trimming cost V 0 bases and J 5 bases, with 12 bases left between them. The CDR3 loop reads CASSLGGAVDEQYF. The CDR3 nucleotides read TGCGCCAGCAGCTTGGGGGGAGCTGTGGACGAGCAGTACTTC.

This chain links TRBV5-1 with TRBJ2-1; D gene ambiguous. The CDR3 is 12 residues long. Germline CDR1 reads SGHRS; CDR2 reads YFSETQ. V was trimmed by 2 bases and J by 4 bases, leaving 4 bases between them. The CDR3 spells CASSFTYNEQFF. The CDR3 bases are TGCGCCAGCAGCTTTACATACAATGAGCAGTTCTTC.

This chain uses TRBV19 with TRBJ2-3; a weak D match, TRBD2 (5 bases). CDR1 is LNHDA and CDR2 is SQIVND in the germline V gene (reference sequence). V was cut by 6 bases and J by 0 bases, with 16 bases left in between. This CDR3 has 16 residues. CDR3 sequence: CASRPSVVASTDTQYF. For the CDR3, the DNA is TGTGCCAGTAGGCCGTCGGTGGTAGCGAGCACAGATACGCAGTATTTT.

The CDR3 region has the DNA TGTGCCAGCACGGACCGGGCCTCGCATGAAAAACTGTTTTTT. It is translated as CASTDRASHEKLFF. This chain joins TRBV11-2 and TRBJ1-4; D is undetermined. CDR3 size: 14 residues. CDR1 is SGHAT, CDR2 FQNNGV, per germline. V was clipped by 7 bases and J by 6 bases, with 15 bases between them. The variable domain in full, completed from reference TRBV11-2 and TRBJ1-4, reads EAGVAQSPRYKIIEKRQSVAFWCNPISGHATLYWYQQILGQGPKLLIQFQNNGVVDDSQLPKDRFSAERLKGVDSTLKIQPAKLEDSAVYLCASTDRASHEKLFFGSGTQLSVL.

The V call is TRBV5-1, the J call TRBJ2-5; no definite D call. Per germline, CDR1 SGHRS and CDR2 YFSETQ. Trimming removed 4 bases from V and 5 bases from J, with 9 bases in between. The CDR3 contains 12 residues. For the CDR3, the DNA is TGCGCCAGCAGCCCCCTGGAGGAGACCCAGTACTTC. The encoded protein is CASSPLEETQYF.

The CDR3 DNA follows: TGTGCCAGCAGCGATACAGGGAACACTGAAGCTTTCTTT. Amino acid sequence: CASSDTGNTEAFF. The chain is built from TRBV11-3 and TRBJ1-1; D perhaps matches TRBD1 (5 bases). The CDR3 spans 13 residues. V lost 5 bases and J lost 1, with 8 bases in between. Germline assignment: CDR1 SGHNT and CDR2 YENEEA.

In its sample, this clone was seen a few times. The chain uses TRBV5-6 and TRBJ1-6, with D hard to call. The CDR3 is 17 amino acids. V was pared by 4 bases and J by 8 bases, with 22 bases between. Germline loops: CDR1 SGHDT, CDR2 YYEEEE. The CDR3 DNA reads TGTGCCAGCAGCGCGATTGGCAGCGGCTCGGCCTATTCACCCCTCCACTTT. Translation: CASSAIGSGSAYSPLHF.

J is TRBJ1-5 and V is TRBV5-1; tentative D call: TRBD1 (6 bases). CDR3 length equals 16 residues. The germline V and J ends were trimmed by 0 bases and 6 bases, with 16 bases remaining between them. Germline-derived CDR1 and CDR2 are SGHRS and YFSETQ. The CDR3 nucleotides are TGCGCCAGCAGCTTGGGTCCCGGGGGCGAAGGTCAGCCCCAGCATTTT. Translated, it gives CASSLGPGGEGQPQHF.

This clone was found a few times. The chain uses TRBV19 and TRBJ1-6, with D hard to call. The CDR3 totals 17 residues. V was pared by 4 bases and J by 0 bases, with 13 bases between. Looked up from germline, CDR1 is LNHDA and CDR2 is SQIVND (reference sequence). The CDR3 spells CASSNRGGSSYNSPLHF. The DNA of the CDR3 is TGTGCCAGTAGTAACCGAGGTGGGAGCTCCTATAATTCACCCCTCCACTTT.

The CDR3 loop is CASTLAGGSYEQYF. CDR3 sequence (DNA): TGTGCCAGCACCCTAGCGGGGGGATCCTACGAGCAGTACTTC. The V call is TRBV5-4, the J call TRBJ2-7, with 11 bases identical to TRBD2. Germline V CDR1 and CDR2: SGHNT, YYREEE (reference sequence). The J segment lost 1 base and the V segment lost 6 bases, leaving 3 bases of the junction unmatched. The CDR3 length is 14 residues.

This clone came up a few times. The chain carries TRBV5-5 and TRBJ2-3; D is ambiguous. The V end lost 0 bases, the J end lost 5 bases, and 16 bases lay between the germline ends. The germline V gene encodes CDR1 SGHKS and CDR2 YYEKEE (reference sequence). This CDR3 is 16 amino acids long. DNA of the CDR3: TGTGCCAGCAGCTTGGGGCCGGAGACCCCCCTAGATACGCAGTATTTT. It translates to CASSLGPETPLDTQYF.

The chain recombines TRBV28 with TRBJ1-5; the match to TRBD1 covers 7 bases. The CDR3 is made up of 16 amino acids. With V trimmed by 5 bases and J by 2 bases, 9 bases remained unmatched. CDR1 and CDR2 from the germline V gene are MDHEN and SYDVKM. The CDR3: CASSEGTAGGNQPQHF. CDR3 sequence (DNA): TGTGCCAGCAGTGAGGGGACAGCCGGGGGCAATCAGCCCCAGCATTTT.

This sequence joins TRBV14 and TRBJ1-2; D is unresolved. The CDR3 extends over 12 amino acids. The germline gives CDR1 SGHDN, CDR2 FVKESK. The V end was cut by 1 base, the J end by 4 bases, with 4 bases between. The DNA for the CDR3 is TGTGCCAGCAGCCAAGTCACCTATGGCTACACCTTC. It codes for CASSQVTYGYTF.